The next 15 T cell receptor beta chains were all read from a single sample in a study of Ad26.COV2.S vaccination and SARS-CoV-2 variants. Sequenced by immunoSEQ multiplex PCR; TCRdb stores in-frame clones only, minus some. Found here are under 150,000 clones, 86% of them singletons; the top ten hold 5%. Material: peripheral blood, obtained after recovery from COVID-19. All receptors derive from a human donor who had recovered from COVID-19.

The gene calls are TRBV5-4 and TRBJ1-1; D is unclear. Germline CDR1 SGHNT, CDR2 YYREEE (reference sequence). The length of the CDR3 is 14 residues. V was clipped by 1 base and J by 2 bases, with 9 bases between them. CDR3 bases: TGTGCCAGCAGCTTGACCTCACTTAACACTGAAGCTTTCTTT. It translates to CASSLTSLNTEAFF.

In its sample, this clone was seen once. The J gene is TRBJ2-3, the V gene TRBV28, with D maybe TRBD2 (5 bases). The CDR3 has 14 amino acids. V was pared by 4 bases and J by 0 bases, with 8 bases between. Germline values: CDR1 MDHEN, CDR2 SYDVKM. The CDR3 DNA reads TGTGCCAGCAGTTCCACTAGAAGCACAGATACGCAGTATTTT. Translating gives CASSSTRSTDTQYF.

This clone is a singleton in its sample. This sequence joins TRBV6-2 or TRBV6-3 and TRBJ1-4, with TRBD1 as a possible D gene (5 bases). CDR1 is MNHEY, CDR2 SVGEGT, per germline. CDR3 length: 15 amino acids. The germline V and J ends were trimmed by 6 bases and 7 bases, with 18 bases remaining between them. The CDR3 DNA sequence: TGTGCCAGCAGCCTGGGACGCCTTCGTCGTGAAAAACTGTTTTTT. Its protein product is CASSLGRLRREKLFF.

The chain has TRBV4-1 and TRBJ2-3, with D possibly TRBD2 on 6 matching bases. V lost 0 bases and J lost 6, with 13 bases in between. The CDR3 is made up of 15 amino acids. Germline V CDR1 and CDR2: MGHRA, YSYEKL. The DNA for the CDR3 is TGCGCCAGCAGCCAAGATCGCGGGGAAGGGGATACGCAGTATTTT. Its protein product is CASSQDRGEGDTQYF.

This chain links TRBV30 with TRBJ1-3, with a weak D call TRBD1 (5 bases). The V end lost 4 bases, the J end lost 6 bases, and 19 bases lay between the germline ends. Per the germline V gene, CDR1 is GTSNPN and CDR2 is SVGIG (reference sequence). This CDR3 comprises 15 residues. The CDR3 reads CAWTNFRVSENTIYF. In nucleotides, the CDR3 is TGTGCCTGGACCAACTTCAGGGTGTCCGAAAACACCATATATTTT.

The chain couples TRBV27 to TRBJ2-2, with D uncertain. This CDR3 contains 14 residues. V lost 2 bases and J 4 bases, leaving 8 bases between the germline ends. Germline V gives CDR1 MNHEY, CDR2 SMNVEV (reference sequence). The CDR3 spells CASSLHLGTGELFF. The CDR3 DNA is TGTGCCAGCAGTTTACACCTGGGCACCGGGGAGCTGTTTTTT.

The chain couples TRBV7-9 to TRBJ2-5; D gene uncertain. This CDR3 is 13 amino acids long. V lost 5 bases to trimming and J lost 1 base, with 8 bases between them. CDR1 is SEHNR and CDR2 is FQNEAQ in the germline V gene (reference sequence). CDR3: CASSPYSQETQYF. In DNA form, the CDR3 reads TGTGCCAGCAGCCCTTACTCCCAAGAGACCCAGTACTTC.

V and J are TRBV19 and TRBJ1-4; TRBD1 agrees at 7 bases. The CDR3 runs 14 residues. Trimming cost V 4 bases and J 3 bases; bases outside gene matches: 2. Per the germline V gene, CDR1 is LNHDA and CDR2 is SQIVND (reference sequence). In DNA, the CDR3 is TGTGCCAGTAGTAAGGGGGCGCCTAATGAAAAACTGTTTTTT. Amino acid sequence: CASSKGAPNEKLFF. Full variable domain (rest looked up from reference TRBV19 and TRBJ1-4): DGGITQSPKYLFRKEGQNVTLSCEQNLNHDAMYWYRQDPGQGLRLIYYSQIVNDFQKGDIAEGYSVSREKKESFPLTVTSAQKNPTAFYLCASSKGAPNEKLFFGSGTQLSVL.

Turning to this clone: Other DNA sequences of this sample code for an identical CDR3. The chain carries TRBV6-5 and TRBJ2-2; a weak D match, TRBD1 (5 bases). Germline CDR1 and CDR2: MNHEY and SVGAGI. The CDR3 is 15 residues long. The germline V and J ends were trimmed by 4 bases and 0 bases, with 9 bases remaining between them. The CDR3 nucleotides read TGTGCCAGCAGTTTAGGACAAACGAACACCGGGGAGCTGTTTTTT. It codes for CASSLGQTNTGELFF.

This rearrangement joins TRBV10-3 to TRBJ1-5, with TRBD1 as a possible D gene (5 bases). V was shortened by 0 bases and J by 2 bases, with 11 bases between the two germline ends. Germline CDR1 and CDR2: ENHRY and SYGVKD. The CDR3 is made up of 16 amino acids. The CDR3 sequence: CAISESRGSRNQPQHF. The DNA for the CDR3 is TGTGCCATCAGTGAGTCGAGGGGTAGCCGCAATCAGCCCCAGCATTTT.

The V and J genes are TRBV27 and TRBJ2-7; 12 bases match TRBD2. The CDR3 has 15 residues. CDR1 is MNHEY, CDR2 SMNVEV, per germline (reference sequence). The junction had 6 bases not matched to a gene; V was cut back by 5 bases and J by 4 bases. CDR3 sequence (DNA): TGTGCCAGCAGTCCCCTGACTAGCGGGGGATACGAGCAGTACTTC. Encoded protein: CASSPLTSGGYEQYF.

The chain carries TRBV25-1 and TRBJ1-6; 11 bases match TRBD1. CDR3 size: 17 residues. Germline loops: CDR1 MGHDK, CDR2 SYGVNS. V dropped 0 bases and J dropped 9; count of bases not matched to a gene: 7. CDR3 amino acids: CASSEYWSGTGGSPLHF. In nucleotides, the CDR3 is TGTGCCAGCAGTGAATATTGGTCCGGGACAGGGGGTTCACCCCTCCACTTT.

The chain joins TRBV4-1 to TRBJ2-2; D uncertain. Per the germline V gene, CDR1 is MGHRA and CDR2 is YSYEKL. This CDR3 has 11 residues. V lost 5 bases, J lost 7 bases, and 5 bases lay in between. As DNA, the CDR3 is TGCGCCAGCAGCGCCGTCGGGGAGCTGTTTTTT. It specifies CASSAVGELFF.

V and J are TRBV5-4 and TRBJ2-1; 7 bases agree with TRBD2. V gave up 0 bases and J gave up 4 bases; unmatched junction bases: 4. Germline V gives CDR1 SGHNT, CDR2 YYREEE (reference sequence). This CDR3 region has 15 residues. This chain's CDR3 is CASSLDLAAYNEQFF. CDR3 nucleotide sequence: TGTGCCAGCAGCTTGGATCTAGCGGCTTACAATGAGCAGTTCTTC.

The rearrangement links TRBV28 to TRBJ1-1; 8 nucleotides align to TRBD1. CDR1 MDHEN and CDR2 SYDVKM come from the germline V gene. CDR3 size: 12 residues. The junction had 7 bases not matched to a gene; V was cut back by 5 bases and J by 11 bases. CDR3 bases: TGTGCCAGCAGTCCGGACAGGGTGAGGGCTTTCTTT. It is translated as CASSPDRVRAFF.